The 14 T cell receptor beta chains presented below share a single source sample, sequenced in a study of OX40 agonist ivuxolimab in advanced cancers. Sequenced by immunoSEQ multiplex PCR; TCRdb stores in-frame clones only, minus some. The sample holds around 100,000 clones, 90% seen once. Sequences were derived from CD4+ or CD8+ T cells sorted from blood, sampled in a trial of the OX40 agonist ivuxolimab. Every receptor here comes from an adult with an advanced solid tumor such as melanoma, head and neck, liver or kidney cancer.

J is TRBJ1-4 and V is TRBV4-3; 7 bases are a match to TRBD1. Germline lookup yields CDR1 LGHNA and CDR2 YSLEER. The CDR3 has 14 residues. V dropped 3 bases and J dropped 7; count of bases not matched to a gene: 5. DNA for the CDR3: TGCGCCAGCAGCCAGACGACAGGGTCTGAAAAACTGTTTTTT. It specifies CASSQTTGSEKLFF.

The V gene is TRBV7-9, the J gene TRBJ2-1, with 10 bases lining up with TRBD2. With 1 base clipped from V and 8 bases from J, the junction kept 5 bases outside the gene matches. Germline V CDR1 and CDR2: SEHNR, FQNEAQ (reference sequence). This CDR3 is 15 amino acids long. The CDR3 bases are TGTGCCAGCAGCTTAGGGGCTAGCGGGAGTGATGAGCAGTTCTTC. It yields the protein CASSLGASGSDEQFF.

CDR3 DNA: TGTGCCAGCAGTCCTGGTGGGACAGGGCCAAACACCATATATTTT. Translation gives CASSPGGTGPNTIYF. This rearrangement joins TRBV7-6 to TRBJ1-3; 9 bases align to TRBD1. The germline V gene has CDR1 SGHVS and CDR2 FNYEAQ. The CDR3 loop spans 15 amino acids. Trimming at V came to 6 bases and at J to 6 bases, leaving 9 bases not matched to a gene.

V usage is TRBV28 and J usage is TRBJ2-5; TRBD2 agrees at 15 bases. The CDR3 is made up of 15 amino acids. Losses at the gene ends were 5 bases for V and 12 bases for J; bases not matched to a gene: 10. Germline lookup yields CDR1 MDHEN and CDR2 SYDVKM. The CDR3: CASSAGLAGGLFKYF. CDR3 DNA: TGTGCCAGCAGTGCCGGACTAGCGGGAGGGCTCTTTAAGTACTTC.

This chain links TRBV29-1 with TRBJ1-5; 7 nucleotides match TRBD1. Unmatched junction bases numbered 3, after V lost 5 bases and J lost 5 bases. This CDR3 is built from 12 residues. CDR1 is SQVTM and CDR2 is ANQGSEA in the germline V gene. CDR3 sequence: CSVRQGDQPQHF. DNA for the CDR3: TGCAGCGTTCGGCAGGGGGATCAGCCCCAGCATTTT. Using reference TRBV29-1 and TRBJ1-5 for the parts outside the CDR3, the full variable domain is SAVISQKPSRDICQRGTSLTIQCQVDSQVTMMFWYRQQPGQSLTLIATANQGSEATYESGFVIDKFPISRPNLTFSTLTVSNMSPEDSSIYLCSVRQGDQPQHFGDGTRLSIL.

This clone was detected once. V usage is TRBV7-2 and J usage is TRBJ2-5; D possibly matches TRBD1 or TRBD2 (5 bases each). The CDR3 is 14 amino acids. Germline V gives CDR1 SGHTA, CDR2 FQGNSA. Trimming took off 6 bases at V and 5 bases at J, with 16 bases between the two ends. The CDR3 is CASSSTGTRETQYF. CDR3 coding DNA: TGTGCCAGCAGTTCGACTGGGACGCGGGAGACCCAGTACTTC.

The rearrangement uses TRBV7-9 and TRBJ1-6; 7 nucleotides agree with TRBD1. Per germline, CDR1 SEHNR and CDR2 FQNEAQ (reference sequence). V dropped 4 bases and J dropped 4; count of bases not matched to a gene: 7. This CDR3 is built from 16 residues. CDR3 protein: CASSSSWDRYNSPLHF. The CDR3 region has the DNA TGTGCCAGCAGCTCAAGCTGGGACAGATATAATTCACCCCTCCACTTT. Full variable domain (outside the CDR3, taken from reference TRBV7-9 and TRBJ1-6): DTGVSQNPRHKITKRGQNVTFRCDPISEHNRLYWYRQTLGQGPEFLTYFQNEAQLEKSRLLSDRFSAERPKGSFSTLEIQRTEQGDSAMYLCASSSSWDRYNSPLHFGNGTRLTVT.

The chain links TRBV11-2 to TRBJ2-7; 7 nucleotides line up with TRBD2. V gave up 1 base and J gave up 3 bases; unmatched junction bases: 9. Germline V gene lookup returns CDR1 SGHAT and CDR2 FQNNGV. The CDR3 contains 16 residues. In DNA form, the CDR3 reads TGTGCCAGCAGCTTAGTGCTAGGGGAGGGTGGCTACGAGCAGTACTTC. Protein sequence: CASSLVLGEGGYEQYF.

The rearrangement links TRBV27 to TRBJ2-7, with D tentatively TRBD1 (6 bases). Germline assignment: CDR1 MNHEY and CDR2 SMNVEV (reference sequence). The CDR3 contains 12 residues. V lost 5 bases to trimming and J lost 6 bases, with 11 bases between them. The CDR3 DNA reads TGTGCCAGCAGTATAAACAGGGTCGAGCAGTACTTC. Its protein is CASSINRVEQYF.

The chain recombines TRBV2 with TRBJ2-1; no firm D call. Trimming cost V 7 bases and J 3 bases, with 4 bases left between them. There are 11 residues in the CDR3. CDR1 and CDR2 from the germline V gene are SNHLY and FYNNEI. The DNA for the CDR3 is TGTGCCAGCAACAGCTACAATGAGCAGTTCTTC. Translated, it gives CASNSYNEQFF.

This clone was recorded a few times. The V gene is TRBV6-5, the J gene TRBJ2-7; no clear D. Trimming stripped 8 bases from V and 3 bases from J, with 8 bases between. The CDR3 is 11 residues long. Germline V CDR1 and CDR2: MNHEY, SVGAGI. The CDR3 DNA follows: TGTGCCAGCCAGATCGGCTACGAGCAGTACTTC. Protein sequence: CASQIGYEQYF.

The chain is built from TRBV5-1 and TRBJ2-6, with unresolved D. V gave up 1 base and J gave up 4 bases, with 9 bases separating them. The V gene's germline CDR1 is SGHRS and CDR2 YFSETQ. The CDR3 loop spans 15 amino acids. The CDR3 region is CASSLSVAGANVLTF. For the CDR3, the DNA is TGCGCCAGCAGCTTGTCGGTAGCCGGGGCCAACGTCCTGACTTTC.

The chain couples TRBV6-1 to TRBJ2-5, with TRBD1 identical over 10 bases. The DNA end is a closer match to TRBJ2-7, so the J assignment may be wrong. Germline-derived CDR1 and CDR2 are MNHNS and SASEGT. This CDR3 region has 14 residues. This chain's CDR3 is CASKTGTGVYEQYF. The CDR3 DNA follows: TGTGCCAGCAAGACCGGGACAGGGGTCTACGAGCAGTACTTC.

This chain uses TRBV30 with TRBJ2-1; D is possibly TRBD2 (6 bases). CDR3 length equals 14 residues. Trimming took off 0 bases at V and 6 bases at J, with 12 bases between the two ends. The germline gives CDR1 GTSNPN, CDR2 SVGIG (reference sequence). The CDR3 region is CAWSVGGGRNEQFF. The CDR3 bases are TGTGCCTGGAGTGTGGGCGGAGGGCGCAATGAGCAGTTCTTC.